This record concerns one T cell receptor (beta chain) sequence. The target of this receptor is not known. Base qualities are not at hand, and no much larger clone is one base apart. Genomic DNA underwent TCRB CDR3 sequencing using the immunoSEQ assay. The authors' analysis ran thus. The analyses included only productive TCRB rearrangements. Clonality was calculated as a Shannon entropy-based productive clonality index, and a clone was defined by a unique TCRB CDR3 sequence. To calculate repertoire overlap between two samples, the template counts of each clone were considered relative to each sample's total templates. V-gene usage measured by flow cytometry correlated with TCRB sequencing V-gene usage, with a Spearman r of 0.6 to 0.65. Held by TCRdb, this immuneACCESS table contains in-frame sequences only and omits some clones. Under half of the omission traces to an unresolved V gene where checked; the cause of the rest is unknown. Clone size and V and J calls were adopted from that table, with D and trimming inferred from the DNA. The sample table records about 17,000 clones; less than 80% of these occur just once. Of the sample, about 5.2% is held by the ten largest clones.

The entry originates in a study of somatic mutations in cytotoxic T cells in rheumatoid arthritis (dated by TCRdb to the late 2010s). For context, the study as a whole: Sorted V beta1+ cells also underwent TCRB sequencing, and some V beta antibody-stained T-cell populations were flow-sorted at nearly 100% purity on a FACSAria II or Sony SH800. Whether expanded CD8+ T-cell clones in untreated, newly diagnosed rheumatoid arthritis carry somatic mutations was the study question, and clonality was characterized with TCRB deep sequencing. For approximately 63 rheumatoid arthritis patients and 20 healthy controls, TCRB deep sequencing was carried out. Median age was essentially the same in the patient group and the control group.

The study at large found these results: The slight underrepresentation of TRBV07 in patients was not corrected for multiple comparisons. An increase of CD8+ clonality with age was seen in patients (Spearman r ~ 0.53) but not in healthy controls. There was no significant difference in CD8+ T-cell clonality between rheumatoid arthritis patients and age-matched healthy controls. The antigen targets of the expanded CD8+ clones were unknown, and absence from virus-specific databases did not rule out viral specificity. The largest CD8+ clone made up more than 20% of CD8+ cells in about an eighth of the roughly 60 patients, and blood and synovial fluid shared several identical CD8+ TCRB sequences.

The approximately 21 healthy controls were blood donors whose buffy coats were used; they had a median age of roughly 50 years (range roughly 20-80), and about 52% were female. Flow cytometry confirmed the purity of CD4+ and CD8+ cells that had been isolated by positive magnetic bead selection on an AutoMACS. Peripheral blood mononuclear cells were isolated by Ficoll-Paque PLUS density gradient separation. Using Nucleospin Tissue or Tissue XS kits, DNA was extracted from CD4-enriched, CD8-enriched or PBMC samples, with quantification by a Qubit 2.0 fluorometer. From the germline V gene, CDR1 is SGHVS and CDR2 is FQNEAQ. The CDR3 holds 16 amino acids from the cysteine to the phenylalanine. Kept here is only the CDR3 DNA, which spans 48 bases and is read in frame from base 1. V loses 5 bases at its end and J loses 4 bases; junction bases beyond the gene matches: 12.

The rearranged chain carries TRBV7-8 and TRBJ1-2; 8 middle bases align to TRBD1. This receptor was taken from a man aged 55 to 69 in good health. Sample: CD8+ T cells sorted from blood. The DNA sequence is as follows: TGTGCCAGCAGCCCCATCCCCCAGGGGGCAGGCTATGGCTACACCTTC. The translation is CASSPIPQGAGYGYTF.